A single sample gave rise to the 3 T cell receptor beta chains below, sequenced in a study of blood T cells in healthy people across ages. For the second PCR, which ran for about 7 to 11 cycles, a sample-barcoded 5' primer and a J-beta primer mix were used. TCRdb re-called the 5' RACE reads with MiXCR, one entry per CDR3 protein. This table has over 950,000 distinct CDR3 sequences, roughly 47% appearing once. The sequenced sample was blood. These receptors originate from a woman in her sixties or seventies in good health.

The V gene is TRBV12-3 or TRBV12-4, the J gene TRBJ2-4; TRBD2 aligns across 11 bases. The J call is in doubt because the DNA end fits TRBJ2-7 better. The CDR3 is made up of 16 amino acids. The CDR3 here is CASRGGLAGRAHEQYF. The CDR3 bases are TGTGCCAGCAGGGGTGGACTAGCGGGCAGGGCCCACGAGCAGTACTTC.

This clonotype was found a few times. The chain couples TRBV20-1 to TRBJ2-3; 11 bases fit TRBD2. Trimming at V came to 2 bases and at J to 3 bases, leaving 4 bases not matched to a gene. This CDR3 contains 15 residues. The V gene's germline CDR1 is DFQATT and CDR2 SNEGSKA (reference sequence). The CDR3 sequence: CSARPRTSGTDTQYF. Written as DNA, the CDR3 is TGCAGTGCTAGACCGAGGACTAGCGGGACAGATACGCAGTATTTT.

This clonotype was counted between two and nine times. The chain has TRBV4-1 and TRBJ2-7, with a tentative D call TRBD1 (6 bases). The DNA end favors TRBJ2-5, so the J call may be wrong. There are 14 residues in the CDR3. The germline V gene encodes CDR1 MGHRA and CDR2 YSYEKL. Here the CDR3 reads CASSHLTGFETQYF. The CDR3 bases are TGCGCCAGCAGCCACCTGACAGGATTCGAGACCCAGTACTTC.